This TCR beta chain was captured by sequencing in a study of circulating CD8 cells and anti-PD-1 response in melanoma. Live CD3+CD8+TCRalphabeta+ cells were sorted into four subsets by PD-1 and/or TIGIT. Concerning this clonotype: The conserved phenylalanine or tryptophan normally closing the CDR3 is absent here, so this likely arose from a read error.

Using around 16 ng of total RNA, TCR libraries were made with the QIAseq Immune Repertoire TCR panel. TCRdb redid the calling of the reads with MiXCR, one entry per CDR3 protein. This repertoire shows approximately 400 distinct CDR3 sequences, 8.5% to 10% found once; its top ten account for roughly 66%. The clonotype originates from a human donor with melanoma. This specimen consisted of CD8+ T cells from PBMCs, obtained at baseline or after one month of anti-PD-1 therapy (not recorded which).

For the CDR3, the DNA is TGTGCCAGCCAAGCGGGGCTATACTACAATGAGCAGTTCCTC. Amino acids: CASQAGLYYNEQFL. This chain uses TRBV19 with TRBJ2-1; 7 bases agree with TRBD2. Germline assignment: CDR1 LNHDA and CDR2 SQIVND (reference sequence). The CDR3 covers 14 residues. The J segment lost 3 bases and the V segment lost 9 bases, leaving 8 bases of the junction unmatched.